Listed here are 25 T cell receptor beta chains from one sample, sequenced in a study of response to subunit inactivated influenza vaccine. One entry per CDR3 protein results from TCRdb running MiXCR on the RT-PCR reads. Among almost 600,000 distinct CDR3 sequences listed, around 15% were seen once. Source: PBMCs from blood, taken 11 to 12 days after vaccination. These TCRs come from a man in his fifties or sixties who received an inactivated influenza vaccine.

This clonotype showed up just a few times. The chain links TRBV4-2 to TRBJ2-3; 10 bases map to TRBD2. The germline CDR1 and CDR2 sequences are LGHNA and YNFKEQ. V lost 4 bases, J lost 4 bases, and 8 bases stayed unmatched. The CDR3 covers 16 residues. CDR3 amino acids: CASSRRASGSADTQYF. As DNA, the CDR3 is TGTGCCAGCAGCCGGAGGGCTAGCGGGAGCGCAGATACGCAGTATTTT.

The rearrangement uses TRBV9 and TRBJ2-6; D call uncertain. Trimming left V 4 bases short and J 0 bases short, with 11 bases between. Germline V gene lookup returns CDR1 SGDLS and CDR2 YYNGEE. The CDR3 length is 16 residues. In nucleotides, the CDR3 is TGTGCCAGCAGCCCCCGACTGAGCTCTGGGGCCAACGTCCTGACTTTC. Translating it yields CASSPRLSSGANVLTF.

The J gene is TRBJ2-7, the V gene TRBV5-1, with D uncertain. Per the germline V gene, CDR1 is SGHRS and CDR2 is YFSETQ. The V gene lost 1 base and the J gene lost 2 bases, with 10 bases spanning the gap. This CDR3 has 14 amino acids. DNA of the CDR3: TGCGCCAGCAGCTTGTCAACACGAGCCTACGAGCAGTACTTC. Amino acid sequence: CASSLSTRAYEQYF. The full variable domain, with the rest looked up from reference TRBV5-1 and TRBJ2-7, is KAGVTQTPRYLIKTRGQQVTLSCSPISGHRSVSWYQQTPGQGLQFLFEYFSETQRNKGNFPGRFSGRQFSNSRSEMNVSTLELGDSALYLCASSLSTRAYEQYFGPGTRLTVT.

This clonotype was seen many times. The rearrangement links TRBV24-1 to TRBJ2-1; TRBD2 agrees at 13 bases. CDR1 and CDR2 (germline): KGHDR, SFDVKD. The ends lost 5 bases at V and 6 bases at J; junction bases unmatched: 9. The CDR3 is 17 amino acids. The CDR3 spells CATSGFSTSGGSNEQFF. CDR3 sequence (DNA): TGTGCCACCAGTGGTTTCTCGACTAGCGGGGGGAGCAATGAGCAGTTCTTC.

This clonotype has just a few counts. In nucleotides, the CDR3 is TGTGCTAGTGGACCGACCGGGTCAGGGGGCCTCAATGAGCAGTTCTTC. It translates to CASGPTGSGGLNEQFF. The rearrangement links TRBV12-5 to TRBJ2-1; 8 nucleotides align to TRBD1. The germline V gene has CDR1 LGHNT and CDR2 FRNRAP. The CDR3 loop spans 16 amino acids. V was clipped by 6 bases and J by 6 bases; unmatched bases: 13.

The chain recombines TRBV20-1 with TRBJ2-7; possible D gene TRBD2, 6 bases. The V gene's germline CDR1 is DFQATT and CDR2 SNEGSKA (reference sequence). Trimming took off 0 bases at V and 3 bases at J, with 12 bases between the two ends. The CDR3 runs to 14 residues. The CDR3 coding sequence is TGCAGTGCTAGAGATCGTGGAGGGATCTACGAGCAGTACTTC. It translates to CSARDRGGIYEQYF.

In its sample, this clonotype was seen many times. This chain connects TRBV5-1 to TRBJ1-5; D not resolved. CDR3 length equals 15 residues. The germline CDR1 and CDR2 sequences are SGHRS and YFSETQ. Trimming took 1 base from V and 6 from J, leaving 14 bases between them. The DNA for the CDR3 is TGCGCCAGCAGCTTGAATCCAGGCTCGGGTCAGCCCCAGCATTTT. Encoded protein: CASSLNPGSGQPQHF. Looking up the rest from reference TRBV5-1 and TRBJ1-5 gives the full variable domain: KAGVTQTPRYLIKTRGQQVTLSCSPISGHRSVSWYQQTPGQGLQFLFEYFSETQRNKGNFPGRFSGRQFSNSRSEMNVSTLELGDSALYLCASSLNPGSGQPQHFGDGTRLSIL.

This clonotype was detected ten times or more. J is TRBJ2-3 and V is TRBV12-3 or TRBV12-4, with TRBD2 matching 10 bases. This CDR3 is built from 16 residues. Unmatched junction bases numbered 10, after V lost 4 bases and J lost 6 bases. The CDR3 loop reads CASSWGLAGDPDTQYF. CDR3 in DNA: TGTGCCAGCAGTTGGGGCCTAGCGGGGGACCCGGATACGCAGTATTTT.

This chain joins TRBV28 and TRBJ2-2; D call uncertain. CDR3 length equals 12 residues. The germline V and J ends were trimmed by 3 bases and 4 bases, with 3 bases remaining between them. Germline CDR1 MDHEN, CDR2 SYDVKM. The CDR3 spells CASSFATGELFF. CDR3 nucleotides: TGTGCCAGCAGTTTCGCCACCGGGGAGCTGTTTTTT.

The CDR3 reads CASSLVSLVEQFF. The CDR3 DNA reads as TGTGCCAGCAGCTTAGTGTCATTAGTTGAGCAGTTCTTC. This chain joins TRBV6-2 or TRBV6-3 and TRBJ2-1; D gene uncertain. This CDR3 is built from 13 residues. V was cut by 6 bases and J by 9 bases, with 15 bases left in between. Per germline, CDR1 MNHEY and CDR2 SVGEGT.

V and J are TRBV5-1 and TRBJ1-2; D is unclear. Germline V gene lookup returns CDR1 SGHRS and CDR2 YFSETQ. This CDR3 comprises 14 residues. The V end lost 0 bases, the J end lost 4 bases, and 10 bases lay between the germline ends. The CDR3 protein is CASSLEAAGYGYTF. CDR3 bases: TGCGCCAGCAGCTTGGAGGCGGCGGGCTATGGCTACACCTTC.

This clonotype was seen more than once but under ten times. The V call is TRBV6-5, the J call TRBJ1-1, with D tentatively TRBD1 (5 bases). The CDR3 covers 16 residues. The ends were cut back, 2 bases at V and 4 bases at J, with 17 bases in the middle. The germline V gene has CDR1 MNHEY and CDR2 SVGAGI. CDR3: CASSYPGGGIGTEAFF. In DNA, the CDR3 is TGTGCCAGCAGTTACCCCGGGGGAGGAATAGGCACTGAAGCTTTCTTT.

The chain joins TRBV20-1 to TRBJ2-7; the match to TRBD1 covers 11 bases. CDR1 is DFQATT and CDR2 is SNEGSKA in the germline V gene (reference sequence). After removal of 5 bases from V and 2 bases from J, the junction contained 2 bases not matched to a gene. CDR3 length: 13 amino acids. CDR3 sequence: CSALDRGPYEQYF. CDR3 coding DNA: TGCAGTGCTCTGGACAGGGGGCCCTACGAGCAGTACTTC.

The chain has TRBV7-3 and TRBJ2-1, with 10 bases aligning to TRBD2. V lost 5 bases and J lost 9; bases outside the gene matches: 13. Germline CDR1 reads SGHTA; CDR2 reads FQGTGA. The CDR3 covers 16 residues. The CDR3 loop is CASSPRPLAGASEQFF. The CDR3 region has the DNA TGTGCCAGCAGCCCTAGACCTCTAGCGGGAGCGAGTGAGCAGTTCTTC. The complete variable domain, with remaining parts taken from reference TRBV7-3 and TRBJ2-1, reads GAGVSQTPSNKVTEKGKYVELRCDPISGHTALYWYRQSLGQGPEFLIYFQGTGAADDSGLPNDRFFAVRPEGSVSTLKIQRTERGDSAVYLCASSPRPLAGASEQFFGPGTRLTVL.

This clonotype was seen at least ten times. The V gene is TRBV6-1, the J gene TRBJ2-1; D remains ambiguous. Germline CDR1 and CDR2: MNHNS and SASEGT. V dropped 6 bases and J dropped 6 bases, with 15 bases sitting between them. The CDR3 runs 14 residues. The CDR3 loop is CASSHGSISNEQFF. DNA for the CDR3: TGTGCCAGCAGCCACGGGTCGATCAGCAATGAGCAGTTCTTC.

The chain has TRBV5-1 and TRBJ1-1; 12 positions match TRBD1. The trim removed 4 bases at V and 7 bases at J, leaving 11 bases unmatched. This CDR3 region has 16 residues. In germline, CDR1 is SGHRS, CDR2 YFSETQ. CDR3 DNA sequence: TGCGCCAGCAGCACTTCCGGGACAGGGGGCTGGGATGAAGCTTTCTTT. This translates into CASSTSGTGGWDEAFF.

In nucleotides, the CDR3 is TGTGCCAGCACCGATTGGGGACGGGGGTTGTCTGAAGCTTTCTTT. It is translated as CASTDWGRGLSEAFF. The V and J genes are TRBV12-3 or TRBV12-4 and TRBJ1-1; D perhaps matches TRBD1 (5 bases). The CDR3 spans 15 residues. V was clipped by 7 bases and J by 6 bases, with 21 bases between them.

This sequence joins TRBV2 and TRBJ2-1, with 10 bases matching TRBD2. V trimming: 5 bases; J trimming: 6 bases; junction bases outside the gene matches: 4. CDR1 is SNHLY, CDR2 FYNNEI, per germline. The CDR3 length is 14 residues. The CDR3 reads CASSKGLARNEQFF. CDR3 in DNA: TGTGCCAGCAGTAAGGGACTAGCGCGCAATGAGCAGTTCTTC.

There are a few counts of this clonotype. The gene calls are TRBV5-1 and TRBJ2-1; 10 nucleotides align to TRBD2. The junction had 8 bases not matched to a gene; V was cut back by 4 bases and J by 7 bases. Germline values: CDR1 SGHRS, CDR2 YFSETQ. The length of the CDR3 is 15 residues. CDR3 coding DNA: TGCGCCAGCAGCCAAGAGCGGGAGGGAAAAAATGAGCAGTTCTTC. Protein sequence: CASSQEREGKNEQFF.

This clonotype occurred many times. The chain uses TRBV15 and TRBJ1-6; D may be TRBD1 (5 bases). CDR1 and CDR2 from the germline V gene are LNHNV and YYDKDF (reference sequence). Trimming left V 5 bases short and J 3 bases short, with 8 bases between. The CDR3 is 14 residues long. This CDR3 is CATSLDIYNSPLHF. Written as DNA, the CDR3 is TGTGCCACCAGCCTGGACATCTATAATTCACCCCTCCACTTT.

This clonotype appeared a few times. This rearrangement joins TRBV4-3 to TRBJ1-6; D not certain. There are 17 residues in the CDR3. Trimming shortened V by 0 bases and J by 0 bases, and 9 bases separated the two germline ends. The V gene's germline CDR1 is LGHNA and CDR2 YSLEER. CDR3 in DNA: TGCGCCAGCAGCCAAGAATCGGCGAACTCCTATAATTCACCCCTCCACTTT. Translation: CASSQESANSYNSPLHF.

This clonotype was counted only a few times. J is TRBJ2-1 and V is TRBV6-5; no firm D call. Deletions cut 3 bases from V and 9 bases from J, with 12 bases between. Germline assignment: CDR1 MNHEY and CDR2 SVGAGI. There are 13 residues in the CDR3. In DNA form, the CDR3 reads TGTGCCAGCAGTTATTTTTTAGGTGGTGAGCAGTTCTTC. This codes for CASSYFLGGEQFF.

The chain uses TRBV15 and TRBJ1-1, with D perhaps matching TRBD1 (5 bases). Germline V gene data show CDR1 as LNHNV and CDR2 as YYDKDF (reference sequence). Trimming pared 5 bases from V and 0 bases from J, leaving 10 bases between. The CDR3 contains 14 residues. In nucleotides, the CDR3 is TGTGCCACCAGCGTTGGGACGGTGAACACTGAAGCTTTCTTT. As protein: CATSVGTVNTEAFF.

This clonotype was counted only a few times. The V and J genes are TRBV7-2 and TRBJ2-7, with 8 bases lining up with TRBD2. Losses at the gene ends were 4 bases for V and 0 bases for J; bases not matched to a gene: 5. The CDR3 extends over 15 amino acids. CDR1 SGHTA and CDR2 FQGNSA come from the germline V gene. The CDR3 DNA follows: TGTGCCAGCAGCTCACGCGGGGGGAGCTCCTACGAGCAGTACTTC. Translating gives CASSSRGGSSYEQYF. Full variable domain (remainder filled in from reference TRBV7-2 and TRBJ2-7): GAGVSQSPSNKVTEKGKDVELRCDPISGHTALYWYRQSLGQGLEFLIYFQGNSAPDKSGLPSDRFSAERTGGSVSTLTIQRTQQEDSAVYLCASSSRGGSSYEQYFGPGTRLTVT.

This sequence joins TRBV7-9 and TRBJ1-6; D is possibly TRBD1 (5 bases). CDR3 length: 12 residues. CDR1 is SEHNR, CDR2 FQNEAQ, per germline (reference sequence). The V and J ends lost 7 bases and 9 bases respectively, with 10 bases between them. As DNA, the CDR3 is TGTGCCAGCACGGCAGGGCTTTCACCCCTCCACTTT. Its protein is CASTAGLSPLHF.